This TCR beta chain was observed in a study of T cells after yellow fever vaccination. Per germline, CDR1 KGHDR and CDR2 SFDVKD. The CDR3 is made up of 14 amino acids. Trimming pared 0 bases from V and 2 bases from J, leaving 5 bases between. This clonotype appeared a few times. What it recognizes is unknown. Study outcomes and limitations: Clones that expanded after primary vaccination mostly reappeared after the booster (around 96% CD4, approximately 85% CD8). Peaking faster, on day 5 versus 15, the secondary response was nonetheless weaker.

In TCRdb, the 5' RACE reads were re-called with MiXCR into one record per CDR3 protein. The data hold about 400,000 distinct CDR3 sequences, with around 6.4% observed a single time. The sequence derives from a man under 40 who received the YFV17D yellow fever vaccine. V usage is TRBV24-1 and J usage is TRBJ2-3, with no clear D. Here the sequenced sample was PBMCs, taken 5 days after the yellow fever booster vaccination. CDR3 coding DNA: TGTGCCACCAGTGATTTGACAGTCACAGATACGCAGTATTTT. It specifies CATSDLTVTDTQYF.